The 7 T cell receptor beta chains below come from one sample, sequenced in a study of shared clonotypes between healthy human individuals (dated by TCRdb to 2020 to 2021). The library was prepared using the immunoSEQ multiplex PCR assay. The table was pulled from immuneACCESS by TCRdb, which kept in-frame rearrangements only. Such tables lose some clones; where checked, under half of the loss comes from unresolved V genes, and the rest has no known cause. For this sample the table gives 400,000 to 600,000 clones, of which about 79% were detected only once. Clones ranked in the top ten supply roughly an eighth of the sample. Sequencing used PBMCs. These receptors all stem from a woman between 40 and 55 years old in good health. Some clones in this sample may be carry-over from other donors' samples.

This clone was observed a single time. The CDR3 DNA reads as TGCGCCAGCAGATACCCCCGGGACGGAGTCGACTATGGCTACACCTTC. Its translation: CASRYPRDGVDYGYTF. The chain uses TRBV4-1 and TRBJ1-2, with D possibly matching TRBD1 (5 bases). Germline CDR1 is MGHRA and CDR2 is YSYEKL. Deletions cut 6 bases from V and 3 bases from J, with 20 bases between. CDR3 length equals 16 residues.

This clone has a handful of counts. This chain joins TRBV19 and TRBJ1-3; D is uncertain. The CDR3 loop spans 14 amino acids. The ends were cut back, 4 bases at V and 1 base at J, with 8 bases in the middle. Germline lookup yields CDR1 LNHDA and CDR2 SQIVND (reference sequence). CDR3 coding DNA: TGTGCCAGTAGTACCACGAGGTCTGGAAACACCATATATTTT. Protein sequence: CASSTTRSGNTIYF.

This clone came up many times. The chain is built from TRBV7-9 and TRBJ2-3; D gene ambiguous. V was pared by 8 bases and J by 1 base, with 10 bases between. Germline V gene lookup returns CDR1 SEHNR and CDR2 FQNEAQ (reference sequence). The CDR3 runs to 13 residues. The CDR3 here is CASGQSRTDTQYF. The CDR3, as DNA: TGTGCCAGCGGGCAGAGCCGCACAGATACGCAGTATTTT.

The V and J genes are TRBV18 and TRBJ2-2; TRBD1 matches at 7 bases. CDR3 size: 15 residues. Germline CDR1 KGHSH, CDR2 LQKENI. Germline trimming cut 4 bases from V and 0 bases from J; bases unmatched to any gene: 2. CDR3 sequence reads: CASSLDRPNTGELFF. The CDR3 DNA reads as TGTGCCAGCTCACTGGACAGGCCGAACACCGGGGAGCTGTTTTTT.

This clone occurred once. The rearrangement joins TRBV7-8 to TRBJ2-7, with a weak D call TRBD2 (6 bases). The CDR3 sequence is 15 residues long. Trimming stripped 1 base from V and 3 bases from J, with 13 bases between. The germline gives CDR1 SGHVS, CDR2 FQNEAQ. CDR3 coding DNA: TGTGCCAGCAGCTTAGAAGGAGGGGTCTACTACGAGCAGTACTTC. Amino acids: CASSLEGGVYYEQYF.

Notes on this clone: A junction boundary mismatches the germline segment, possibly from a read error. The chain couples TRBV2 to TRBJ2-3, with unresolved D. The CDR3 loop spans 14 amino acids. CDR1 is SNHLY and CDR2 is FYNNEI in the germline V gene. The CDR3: CAGSGRLRGDTQYF. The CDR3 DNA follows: TGTGCCGGCAGTGGGCGACTCCGAGGTGATACGCAGTATTTT.

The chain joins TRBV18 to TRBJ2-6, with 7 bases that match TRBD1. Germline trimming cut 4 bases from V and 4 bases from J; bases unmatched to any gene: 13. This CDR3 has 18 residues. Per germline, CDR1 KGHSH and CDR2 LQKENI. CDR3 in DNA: TGTGCCAGCTCACTTGCCGGGACAGTGAAGGTCGGGGCCAACGTCCTGACTTTC. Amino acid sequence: CASSLAGTVKVGANVLTF.